The 22 T cell receptor beta chains given below trace back to one sample, sequenced in a study of blood T cell repertoires in COVID-19. The protocol was immunoSEQ multiplex PCR, while the TCRdb copy is restricted to in-frame clones and leaves out a portion. The data show 50,000 to 65,000 clones, approximately 86% seen once. Sequenced input: peripheral blood. Receptors originate from a human donor in a cohort sampled during active COVID-19.

J is TRBJ2-1 and V is TRBV5-5, with 9 positions matching TRBD2. CDR3 size: 15 residues. The germline V gene has CDR1 SGHKS and CDR2 YYEKEE (reference sequence). Trimming cost V 4 bases and J 3 bases; bases outside gene matches: 5. CDR3 sequence: CASSGGTSSYNEQFF. In DNA, the CDR3 is TGTGCCAGCAGCGGTGGGACTAGCAGCTACAATGAGCAGTTCTTC. The full variable domain, its missing parts supplied by reference TRBV5-5 and TRBJ2-1, is DAGVTQSPTHLIKTRGQQVTLRCSPISGHKSVSWYQQVLGQGPQFIFQYYEKEERGRGNFPDRFSARQFPNYSSELNVNALLLGDSALYLCASSGGTSSYNEQFFGPGTRLTVL.

This chain uses TRBV18 with TRBJ1-1, with 9 bases aligning to TRBD1. Trimming took 2 bases from V and 1 from J; bases not matched to a gene: 2. The CDR3 sequence is 15 residues long. The germline CDR1 and CDR2 sequences are KGHSH and LQKENI. CDR3 nucleotides: TGTGCCAGCTCACCAGGACAGGGGCCGAACACTGAAGCTTTCTTT. Translation gives CASSPGQGPNTEAFF.

The chain carries TRBV28 and TRBJ2-4; D is ambiguous. V was cut by 2 bases and J by 9 bases, with 11 bases left in between. CDR1 is MDHEN, CDR2 SYDVKM, per germline. This CDR3 spans 13 amino acids. CDR3 nucleotide sequence: TGTGCCAGCAGTTTAGCGGCCCCAGCCATTCAGTACTTC. This sequence encodes CASSLAAPAIQYF.

The chain combines TRBV28 with TRBJ1-4; possible D gene TRBD1, 6 bases. The V and J ends lost 1 base and 7 bases respectively, with 13 bases between them. Germline CDR1 and CDR2: MDHEN and SYDVKM. CDR3 length equals 15 residues. The CDR3 nucleotides are TGTGCCAGCAGTTTATACAGGGTGGGAAGTGAAAAACTGTTTTTT. Protein sequence: CASSLYRVGSEKLFF.

This chain links TRBV7-7 with TRBJ2-1, with TRBD2 matching 8 bases. V was pared by 5 bases and J by 4 bases, with 7 bases of the junction left unmatched. The V gene's germline CDR1 is SSHAT and CDR2 FNYEAQ (reference sequence). This CDR3 contains 15 residues. The CDR3 coding sequence is TGTGCCAGCAGCCCCGGCGCGGGAGGTTACAATGAGCAGTTCTTC. Translating it yields CASSPGAGGYNEQFF.

The chain employs TRBV21-1 and TRBJ2-6; TRBD1, the table's D call, was not compared with the DNA. TRBV21-1 is marked as a pseudogene. The CDR3 sequence is 20 residues long. CDR3 sequence (DNA): TGTGCCAGCAGCAGAGGGTTGAGGGGGCGTCTGATCTCTGGGGCCAACGTCCTGACTTTC. Its translation: CASSRGLRGRLISGANVLTF.

V gene TRBV24-1 combines with J gene TRBJ2-1, with D possibly matching TRBD2 (6 bases). This CDR3 is 13 amino acids long. V lost 8 bases and J 8 bases, leaving 15 bases between the germline ends. In germline, CDR1 is KGHDR, CDR2 SFDVKD. The DNA for the CDR3 is TGTGCCACCATGGACGGGGGATCCTATGAGCAGTTCTTC. Translation gives CATMDGGSYEQFF.

V usage is TRBV27 and J usage is TRBJ2-3, with 10 bases aligning to TRBD2. CDR3 length: 15 residues. The trim removed 3 bases at V and 6 bases at J, leaving 6 bases unmatched. Per germline, CDR1 MNHEY and CDR2 SMNVEV (reference sequence). Here the CDR3 DNA reads TGTGCCAGCAGTTTTCGGACTAGCGGTTTGGATACGCAGTATTTT. Translation gives CASSFRTSGLDTQYF.

The chain couples TRBV28 to TRBJ2-7; D might be TRBD2 (6 bases). V dropped 7 bases and J dropped 0 bases, with 16 bases sitting between them. CDR3 length equals 15 residues. From germline, CDR1 is MDHEN and CDR2 SYDVKM. The CDR3 sequence: CASTGGASVSYEQYF. In DNA form, the CDR3 reads TGTGCCAGCACCGGAGGGGCTAGCGTCTCCTACGAGCAGTACTTC.

The sample holds one count of this clone. V is TRBV24-1 and J is TRBJ1-1; tentative D call: TRBD1 (5 bases). This CDR3 is 12 amino acids long. From germline, CDR1 is KGHDR and CDR2 SFDVKD. Trimming removed 5 bases from V and 11 bases from J, with 14 bases in between. CDR3 protein: CATSGDSRRAFF. The DNA for the CDR3 is TGTGCCACCAGTGGGGACTCTAGGAGGGCTTTCTTT.

This clone is a singleton in its sample. The gene calls are TRBV14 and TRBJ2-5; possible D gene TRBD1, 6 bases. This CDR3 has 14 amino acids. Trimming left V 4 bases short and J 5 bases short, with 14 bases between. CDR1 is SGHDN, CDR2 FVKESK, per germline. The CDR3 DNA reads TGTGCCAGCAGCCGAAACAGGGCAGGGGAGACCCAGTACTTC. Translation: CASSRNRAGETQYF.

V and J are TRBV20-1 and TRBJ2-1; D is possibly TRBD2 (5 bases). Trimming removed 7 bases at V and 1 base at J, with 5 bases between. The CDR3 has 11 residues. Germline V gives CDR1 DFQATT, CDR2 SNEGSKA (reference sequence). CDR3 sequence (DNA): TGCAGTGGCGGGTCCTACAATGAGCAGTTCTTC. Amino acids: CSGGSYNEQFF.

This sequence joins TRBV4-1 and TRBJ1-2; TRBD1 is a possible D gene (5 bases). V dropped 0 bases and J dropped 3 bases, with 11 bases sitting between them. Germline-derived CDR1 and CDR2 are MGHRA and YSYEKL. The CDR3 runs to 15 residues. CDR3 amino acids: CASSQDRVFDYGYTF. For the CDR3, the DNA is TGCGCCAGCAGCCAAGACAGGGTGTTTGACTATGGCTACACCTTC.

This clone came up once. The rearrangement links TRBV27 to TRBJ1-5; D may be TRBD1 (6 bases). This CDR3 region has 14 residues. Trimming shortened V by 6 bases and J by 5 bases, and 14 bases separated the two germline ends. CDR1 is MNHEY and CDR2 is SMNVEV in the germline V gene (reference sequence). The CDR3 is CASRSSQGHQPQHF. In nucleotides, the CDR3 is TGTGCCAGCAGAAGTTCACAGGGACATCAGCCCCAGCATTTT.

The V gene is TRBV18, the J gene TRBJ2-1; D not resolved. With 2 bases removed from V and 5 bases from J, the gap between germline ends came to 10 bases. CDR1 is KGHSH, CDR2 LQKENI, per germline. There are 14 residues in the CDR3. CDR3 nucleotide sequence: TGTGCCAGCTCACCAACTCTAGGTAACAATGAGCAGTTCTTC. It codes for CASSPTLGNNEQFF.

V and J are TRBV12-1 and TRBJ2-7; the table's D call, TRBD1, has no DNA check behind it. TRBV12-1 is a pseudogene locus. The CDR3 consists of 15 residues. Written as DNA, the CDR3 is TGTGCCAGCAGCCTTAGACAGGGAGTTACCTCCGAGCAGTACTTC. Translation: CASSLRQGVTSEQYF.

The chain couples TRBV6-5 to TRBJ1-3; no firm D call. The CDR3 runs 14 residues. Germline V gives CDR1 MNHEY, CDR2 SVGAGI. Trimming pared 2 bases from V and 2 bases from J, leaving 7 bases between. In nucleotides, the CDR3 is TGTGCCAGCAGTTACGGAGGCCCTGGAAACACCATATATTTT. This codes for CASSYGGPGNTIYF.

The chain combines TRBV11-3 with TRBJ2-3; D is perhaps TRBD2 (5 bases). In germline, CDR1 is SGHNT, CDR2 YENEEA. The V gene lost 4 bases and the J gene lost 5 bases, with 13 bases spanning the gap. The CDR3 covers 14 residues. CDR3 bases: TGTGCCAGCAGCTCCGGGTGGGAGAGAGATACGCAGTATTTT. Translating gives CASSSGWERDTQYF.

The rearrangement uses TRBV5-1 and TRBJ1-4; D possibly corresponds to TRBD1 (6 bases). Germline V lookup: CDR1 SGHRS, CDR2 YFSETQ. V lost 2 bases to trimming and J lost 6 bases, with 11 bases between them. The CDR3 covers 14 residues. The CDR3 region has the DNA TGCGCCAGCAGCTTTGACAGGTCCCATGAAAAACTGTTTTTT. Amino acid sequence: CASSFDRSHEKLFF.

As regards this clone: One end of the junction does not line up with germline, which may come from a read error. The V and J genes are TRBV11-2 and TRBJ2-1; TRBD2 matches 9 bases. The CDR3 has 14 residues. Germline loops: CDR1 SGHAT, CDR2 FQNNGV. The CDR3 DNA follows: TGTGCCAGCAGCTCCCAGCGGGAGGACAAAGAGCAGTTCTTC. Translation gives CASSSQREDKEQFF.

The rearrangement links TRBV11-2 to TRBJ1-4; 9 bases fit TRBD1. The CDR3 totals 15 residues. Trimming took 5 bases from V and 3 from J; bases not matched to a gene: 4. The germline V gene encodes CDR1 SGHAT and CDR2 FQNNGV. The chain's CDR3 is CASSTDRGPNEKLFF. In DNA form, the CDR3 reads TGTGCCAGCAGCACGGACAGGGGTCCTAATGAAAAACTGTTTTTT.

This clone was counted once. The chain combines TRBV6-1 with TRBJ1-1; D is unclear. Trimming took 1 base from V and 1 from J, leaving 7 bases between them. Germline V gene data show CDR1 as MNHNS and CDR2 as SASEGT. CDR3 length: 14 amino acids. For the CDR3, the DNA is TGTGCCAGCAGTGAAGGGCGGGGGAACACTGAAGCTTTCTTT. Its translation is CASSEGRGNTEAFF.